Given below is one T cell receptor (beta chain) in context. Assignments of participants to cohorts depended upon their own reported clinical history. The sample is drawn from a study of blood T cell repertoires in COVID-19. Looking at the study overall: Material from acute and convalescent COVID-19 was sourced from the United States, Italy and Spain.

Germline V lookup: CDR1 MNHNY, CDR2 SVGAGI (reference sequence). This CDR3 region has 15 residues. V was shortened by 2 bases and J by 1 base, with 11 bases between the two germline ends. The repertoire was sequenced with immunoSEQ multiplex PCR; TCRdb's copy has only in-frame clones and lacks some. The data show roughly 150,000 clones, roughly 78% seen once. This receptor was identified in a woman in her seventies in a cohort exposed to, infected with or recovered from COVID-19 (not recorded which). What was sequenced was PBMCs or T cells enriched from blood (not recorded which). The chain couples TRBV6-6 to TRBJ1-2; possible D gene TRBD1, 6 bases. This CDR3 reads CASSYGTYDNYGYTF. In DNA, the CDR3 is TGTGCCAGCAGTTACGGGACATACGATAACTATGGCTACACCTTC.